This TCR beta chain was profiled in a study of T cell responses to AZD1222 COVID-19 vaccine. With respect to this clone: The antigen is undetermined.

CDR1 and CDR2 from the germline V gene are LNHDA and SQIVND (reference sequence). V was pared by 7 bases and J by 7 bases, with 17 bases between. The CDR3 loop spans 14 amino acids. Only in-frame clones appear in the TCRdb table, and some are missing; sequencing was by immunoSEQ multiplex PCR. This table has roughly 140,000 clones, approximately 88% appearing once. Overall study findings and caveats: A mostly white British donor set with more females was recruited, and clonal diversity was possibly underestimated.

The chain carries TRBV19 and TRBJ2-1; D may be TRBD1 or TRBD2 (5 bases each). The material was peripheral blood, obtained on day 0 of AZD1222 vaccination. The TCR comes from an adult in good health. The CDR3 here is CASTVPGWRNEQFF. CDR3 DNA: TGTGCCAGTACTGTTCCAGGGTGGAGGAATGAGCAGTTCTTC. The whole variable domain, filled in from reference TRBV19 and TRBJ2-1, reads DGGITQSPKYLFRKEGQNVTLSCEQNLNHDAMYWYRQDPGQGLRLIYYSQIVNDFQKGDIAEGYSVSREKKESFPLTVTSAQKNPTAFYLCASTVPGWRNEQFFGPGTRLTVL.